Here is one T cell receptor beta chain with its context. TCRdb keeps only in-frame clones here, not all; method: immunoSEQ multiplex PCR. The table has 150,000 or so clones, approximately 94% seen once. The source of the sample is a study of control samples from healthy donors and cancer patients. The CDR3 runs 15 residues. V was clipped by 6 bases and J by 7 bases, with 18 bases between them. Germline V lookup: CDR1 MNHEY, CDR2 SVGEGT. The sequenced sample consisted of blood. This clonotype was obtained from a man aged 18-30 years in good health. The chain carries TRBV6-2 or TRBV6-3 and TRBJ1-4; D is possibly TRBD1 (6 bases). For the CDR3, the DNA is TGTGCCAGCAGCGACCGGGGCAGGGGACGTGAAAAACTGTTTTTT. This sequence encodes CASSDRGRGREKLFF.